This T cell receptor beta chain is from a study of OX40 agonist ivuxolimab in advanced cancers. With regard to this clone: Its antigen is unknown.

CDR1 and CDR2 (germline): KGHSH, LQKENI. Trimming at V came to 3 bases and at J to 0 bases, leaving 15 bases not matched to a gene. CDR3 length: 19 amino acids. Method: immunoSEQ multiplex PCR; TCRdb's copy keeps in-frame clones and lacks some. This repertoire shows 30,000 to 40,000 clones, roughly 84% found once; its top ten account for just over 14%. Findings of the study overall: More expanded clones were seen, on average, in CD8+ T cells than in CD4+.

This sequence joins TRBV18 and TRBJ2-3; 7 nucleotides line up with TRBD1. This TCR came from an adult with an advanced solid tumor such as melanoma, head and neck, liver or kidney cancer. The input for sequencing was CD4+ or CD8+ T cells sorted from blood, taken in a trial of the OX40 agonist ivuxolimab. CDR3 bases: TGTGCCAGCTCACCTAGGCCCTTTAGGGGGCAAATTAGCACAGATACGCAGTATTTT. As protein: CASSPRPFRGQISTDTQYF.